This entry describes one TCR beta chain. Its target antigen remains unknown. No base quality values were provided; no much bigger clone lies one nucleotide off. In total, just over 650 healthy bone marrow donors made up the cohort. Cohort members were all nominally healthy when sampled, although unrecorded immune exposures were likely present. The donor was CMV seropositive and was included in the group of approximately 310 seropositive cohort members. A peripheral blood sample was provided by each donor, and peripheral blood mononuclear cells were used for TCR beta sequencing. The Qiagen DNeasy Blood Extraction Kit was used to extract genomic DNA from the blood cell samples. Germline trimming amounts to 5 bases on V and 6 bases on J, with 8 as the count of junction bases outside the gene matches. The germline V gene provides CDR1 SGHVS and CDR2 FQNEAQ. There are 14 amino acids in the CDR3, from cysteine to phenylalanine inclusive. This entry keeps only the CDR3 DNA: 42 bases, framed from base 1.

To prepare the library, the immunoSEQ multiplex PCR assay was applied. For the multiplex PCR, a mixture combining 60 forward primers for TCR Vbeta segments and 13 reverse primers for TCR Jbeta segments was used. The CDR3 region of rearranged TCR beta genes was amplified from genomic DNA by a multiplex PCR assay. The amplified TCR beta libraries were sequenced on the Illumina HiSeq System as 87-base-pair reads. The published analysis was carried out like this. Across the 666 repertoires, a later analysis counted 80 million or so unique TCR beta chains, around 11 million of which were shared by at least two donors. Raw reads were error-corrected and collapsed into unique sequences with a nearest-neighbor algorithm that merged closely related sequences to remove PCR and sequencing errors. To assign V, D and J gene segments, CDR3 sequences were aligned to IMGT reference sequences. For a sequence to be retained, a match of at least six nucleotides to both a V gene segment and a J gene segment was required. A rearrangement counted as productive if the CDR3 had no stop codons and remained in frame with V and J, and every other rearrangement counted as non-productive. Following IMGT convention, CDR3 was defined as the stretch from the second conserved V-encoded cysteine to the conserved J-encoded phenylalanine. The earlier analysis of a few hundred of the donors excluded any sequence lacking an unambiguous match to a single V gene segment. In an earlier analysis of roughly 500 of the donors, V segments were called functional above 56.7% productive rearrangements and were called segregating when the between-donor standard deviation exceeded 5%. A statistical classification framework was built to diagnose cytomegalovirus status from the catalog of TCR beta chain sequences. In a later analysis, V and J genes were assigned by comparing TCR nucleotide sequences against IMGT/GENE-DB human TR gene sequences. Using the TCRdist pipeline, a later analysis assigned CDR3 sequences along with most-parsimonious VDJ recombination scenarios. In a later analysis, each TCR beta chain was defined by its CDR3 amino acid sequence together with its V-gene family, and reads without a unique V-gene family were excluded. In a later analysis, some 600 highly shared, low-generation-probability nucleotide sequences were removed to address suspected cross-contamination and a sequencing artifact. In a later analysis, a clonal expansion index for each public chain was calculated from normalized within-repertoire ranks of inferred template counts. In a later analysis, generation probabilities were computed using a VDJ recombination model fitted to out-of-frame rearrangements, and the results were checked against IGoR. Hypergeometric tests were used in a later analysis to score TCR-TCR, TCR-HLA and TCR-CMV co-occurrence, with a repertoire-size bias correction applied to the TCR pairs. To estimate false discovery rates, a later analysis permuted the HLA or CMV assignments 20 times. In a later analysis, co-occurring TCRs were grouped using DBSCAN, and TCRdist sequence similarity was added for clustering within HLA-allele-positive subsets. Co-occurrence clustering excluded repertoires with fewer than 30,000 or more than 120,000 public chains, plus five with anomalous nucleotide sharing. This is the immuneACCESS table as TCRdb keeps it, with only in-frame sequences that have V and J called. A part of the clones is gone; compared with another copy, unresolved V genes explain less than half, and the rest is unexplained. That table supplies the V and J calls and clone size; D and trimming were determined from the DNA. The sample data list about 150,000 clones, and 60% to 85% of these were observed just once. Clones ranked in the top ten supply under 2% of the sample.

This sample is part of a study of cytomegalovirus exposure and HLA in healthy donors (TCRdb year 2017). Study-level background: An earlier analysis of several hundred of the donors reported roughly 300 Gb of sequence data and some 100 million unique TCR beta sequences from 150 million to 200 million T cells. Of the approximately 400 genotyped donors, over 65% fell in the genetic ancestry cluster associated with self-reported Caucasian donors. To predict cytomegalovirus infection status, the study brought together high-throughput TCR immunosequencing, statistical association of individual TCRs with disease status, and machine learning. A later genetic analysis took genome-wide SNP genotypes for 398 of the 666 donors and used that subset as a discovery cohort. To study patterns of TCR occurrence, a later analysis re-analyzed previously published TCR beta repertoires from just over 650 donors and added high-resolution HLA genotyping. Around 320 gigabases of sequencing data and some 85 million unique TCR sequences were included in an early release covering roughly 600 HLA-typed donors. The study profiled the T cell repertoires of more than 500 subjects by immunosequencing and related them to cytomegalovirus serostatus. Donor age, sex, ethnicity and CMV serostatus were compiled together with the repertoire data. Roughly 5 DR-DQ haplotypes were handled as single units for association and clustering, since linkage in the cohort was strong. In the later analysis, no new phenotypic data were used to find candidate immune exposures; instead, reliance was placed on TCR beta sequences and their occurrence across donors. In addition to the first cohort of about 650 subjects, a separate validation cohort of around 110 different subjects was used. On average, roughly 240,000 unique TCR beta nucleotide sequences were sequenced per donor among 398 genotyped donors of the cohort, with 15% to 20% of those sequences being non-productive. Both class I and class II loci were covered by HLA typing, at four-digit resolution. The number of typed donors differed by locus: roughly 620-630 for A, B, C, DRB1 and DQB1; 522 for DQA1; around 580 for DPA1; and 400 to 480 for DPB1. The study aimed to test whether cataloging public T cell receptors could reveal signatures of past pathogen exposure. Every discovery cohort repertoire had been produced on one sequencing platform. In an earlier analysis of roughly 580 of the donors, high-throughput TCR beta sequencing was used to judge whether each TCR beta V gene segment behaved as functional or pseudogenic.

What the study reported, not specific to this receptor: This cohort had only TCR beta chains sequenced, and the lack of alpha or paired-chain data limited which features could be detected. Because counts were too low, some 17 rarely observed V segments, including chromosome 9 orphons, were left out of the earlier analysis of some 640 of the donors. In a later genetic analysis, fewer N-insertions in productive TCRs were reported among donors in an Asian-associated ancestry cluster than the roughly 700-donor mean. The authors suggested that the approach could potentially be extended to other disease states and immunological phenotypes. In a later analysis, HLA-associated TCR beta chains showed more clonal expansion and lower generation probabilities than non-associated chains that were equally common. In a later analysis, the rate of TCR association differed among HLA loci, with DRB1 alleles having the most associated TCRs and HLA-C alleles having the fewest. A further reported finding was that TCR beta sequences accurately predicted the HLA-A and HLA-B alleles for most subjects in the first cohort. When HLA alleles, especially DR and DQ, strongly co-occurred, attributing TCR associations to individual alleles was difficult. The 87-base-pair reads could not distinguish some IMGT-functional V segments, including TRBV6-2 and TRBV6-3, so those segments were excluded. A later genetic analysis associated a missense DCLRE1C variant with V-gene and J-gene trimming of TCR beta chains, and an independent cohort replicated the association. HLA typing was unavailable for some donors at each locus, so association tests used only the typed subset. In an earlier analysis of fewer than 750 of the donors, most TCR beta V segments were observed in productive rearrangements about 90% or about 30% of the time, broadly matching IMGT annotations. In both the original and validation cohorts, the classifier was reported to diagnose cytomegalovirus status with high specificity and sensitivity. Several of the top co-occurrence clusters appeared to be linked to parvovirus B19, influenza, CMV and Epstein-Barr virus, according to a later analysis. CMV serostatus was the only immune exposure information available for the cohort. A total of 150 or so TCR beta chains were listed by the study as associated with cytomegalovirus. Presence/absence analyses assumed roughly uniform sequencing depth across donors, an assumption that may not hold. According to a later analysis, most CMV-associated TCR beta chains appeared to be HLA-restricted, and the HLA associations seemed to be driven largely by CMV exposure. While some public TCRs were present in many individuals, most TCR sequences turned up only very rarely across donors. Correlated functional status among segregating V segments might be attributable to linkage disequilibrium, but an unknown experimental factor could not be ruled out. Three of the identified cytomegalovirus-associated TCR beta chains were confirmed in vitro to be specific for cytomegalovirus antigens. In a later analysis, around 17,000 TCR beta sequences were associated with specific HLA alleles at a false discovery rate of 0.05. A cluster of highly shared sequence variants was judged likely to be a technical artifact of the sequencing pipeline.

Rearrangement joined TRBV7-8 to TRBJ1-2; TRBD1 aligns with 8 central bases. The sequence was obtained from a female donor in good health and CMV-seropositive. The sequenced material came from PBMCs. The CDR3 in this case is CASSHLGQANGYTF. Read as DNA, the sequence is TGTGCCAGCAGCCATTTGGGACAGGCAAATGGCTACACCTTC.